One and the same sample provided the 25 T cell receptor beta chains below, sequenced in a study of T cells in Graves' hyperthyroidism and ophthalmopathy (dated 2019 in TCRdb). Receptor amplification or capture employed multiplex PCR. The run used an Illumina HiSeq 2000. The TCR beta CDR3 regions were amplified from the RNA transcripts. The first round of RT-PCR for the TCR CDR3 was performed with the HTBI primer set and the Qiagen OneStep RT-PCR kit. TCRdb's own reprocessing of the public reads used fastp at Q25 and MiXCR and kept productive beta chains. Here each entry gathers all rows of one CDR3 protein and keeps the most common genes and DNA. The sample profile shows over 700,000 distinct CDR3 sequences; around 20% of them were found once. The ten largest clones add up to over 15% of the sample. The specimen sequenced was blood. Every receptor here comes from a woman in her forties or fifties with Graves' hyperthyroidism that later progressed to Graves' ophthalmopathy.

The CDR3 DNA reads TGTGCCAGCAGCCAAGATTATTCCGGGCCCACCTTC. As protein: CASSQDYSGPTF. This chain connects TRBV3-1 to TRBJ1-2; no reliable D call. The V gene's germline CDR1 is LGHDT and CDR2 YNNKEL (reference sequence). The CDR3 runs to 12 residues. The V end was cut by 0 bases, the J end by 13 bases, with 12 bases between.

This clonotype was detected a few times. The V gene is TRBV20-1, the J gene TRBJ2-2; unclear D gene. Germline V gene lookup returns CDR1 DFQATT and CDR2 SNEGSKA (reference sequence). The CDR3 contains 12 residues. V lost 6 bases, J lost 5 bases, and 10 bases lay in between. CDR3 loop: CSATDETGELFF. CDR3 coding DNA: TGCAGTGCCACCGACGAGACCGGGGAGCTGTTTTTT.

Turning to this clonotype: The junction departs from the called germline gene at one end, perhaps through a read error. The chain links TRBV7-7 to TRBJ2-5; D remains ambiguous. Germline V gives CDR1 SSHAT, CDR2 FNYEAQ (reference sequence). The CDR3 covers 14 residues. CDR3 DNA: TGTGCTAGCAGCTCCCGGGTGGGCCAAGAGACCCAGTACTTC. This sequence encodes CASSSRVGQETQYF.

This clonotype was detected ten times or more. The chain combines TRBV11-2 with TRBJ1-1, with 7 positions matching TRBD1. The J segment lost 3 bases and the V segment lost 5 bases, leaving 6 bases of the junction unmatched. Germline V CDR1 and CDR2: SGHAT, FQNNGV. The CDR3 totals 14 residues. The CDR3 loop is CASSRGTVHTEAFF. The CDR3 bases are TGTGCCAGCAGCCGGGGGACAGTCCACACTGAAGCTTTCTTT.

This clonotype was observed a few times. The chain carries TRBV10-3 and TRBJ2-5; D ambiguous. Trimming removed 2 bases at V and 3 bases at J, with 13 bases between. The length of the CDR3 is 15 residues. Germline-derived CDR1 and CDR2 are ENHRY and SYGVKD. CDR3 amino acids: CAISEGRGEKETQYF. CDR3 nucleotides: TGTGCCATCAGTGAGGGAAGAGGCGAGAAAGAGACCCAGTACTTC.

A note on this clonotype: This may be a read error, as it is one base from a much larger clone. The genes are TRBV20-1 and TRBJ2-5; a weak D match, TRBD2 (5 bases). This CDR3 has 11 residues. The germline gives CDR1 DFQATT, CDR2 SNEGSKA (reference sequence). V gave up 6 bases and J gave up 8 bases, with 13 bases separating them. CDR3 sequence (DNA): TGCAGTGCATCATTGGAGGACACCCAGTACTTC. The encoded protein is CSASLEDTQYF.

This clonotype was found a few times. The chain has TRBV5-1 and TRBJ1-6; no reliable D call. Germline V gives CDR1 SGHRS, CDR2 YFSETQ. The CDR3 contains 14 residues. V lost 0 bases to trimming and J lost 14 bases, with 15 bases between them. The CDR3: CASSLADPIQSLHF. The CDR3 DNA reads TGCGCCAGCAGCTTGGCGGACCCGATTCAATCCCTCCACTTT.

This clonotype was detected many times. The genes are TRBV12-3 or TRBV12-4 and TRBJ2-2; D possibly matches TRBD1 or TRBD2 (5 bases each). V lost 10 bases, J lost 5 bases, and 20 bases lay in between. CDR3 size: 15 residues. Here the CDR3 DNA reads TGTGCCATCCGGACTGGGGGTATGGGGACCGGGGAGCTGTTTTTT. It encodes CAIRTGGMGTGELFF.

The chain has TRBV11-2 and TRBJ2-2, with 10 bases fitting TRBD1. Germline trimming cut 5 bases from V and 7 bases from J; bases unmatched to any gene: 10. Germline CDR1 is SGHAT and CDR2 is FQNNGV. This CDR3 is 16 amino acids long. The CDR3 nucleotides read TGTGCCAGCAGCAACCCGGGACAGGGGCCTAACGGGGAGCTGTTTTTT. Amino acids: CASSNPGQGPNGELFF.

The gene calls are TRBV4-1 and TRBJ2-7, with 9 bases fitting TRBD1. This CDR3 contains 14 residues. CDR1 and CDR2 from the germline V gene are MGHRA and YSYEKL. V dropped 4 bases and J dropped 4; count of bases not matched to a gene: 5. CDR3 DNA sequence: TGCGCCAGCAGCCCGGACAGGGGCGATTACGAGCAGTACTTC. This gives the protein CASSPDRGDYEQYF.

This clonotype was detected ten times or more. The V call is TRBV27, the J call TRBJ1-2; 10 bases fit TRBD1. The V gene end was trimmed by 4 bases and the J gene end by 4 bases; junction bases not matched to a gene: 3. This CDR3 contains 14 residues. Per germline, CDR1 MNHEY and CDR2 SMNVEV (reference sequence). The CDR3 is CASSSDRGIYGYTF. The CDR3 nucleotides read TGTGCCAGCAGTTCGGACAGGGGGATCTATGGCTACACCTTC.

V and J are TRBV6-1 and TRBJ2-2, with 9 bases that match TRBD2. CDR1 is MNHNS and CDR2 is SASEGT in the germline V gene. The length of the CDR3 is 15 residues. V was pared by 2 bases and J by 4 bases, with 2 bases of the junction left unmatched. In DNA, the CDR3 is TGTGCCAGCAGTGAAATGACTAGCGGCACCGGGGAGCTGTTTTTT. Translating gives CASSEMTSGTGELFF.

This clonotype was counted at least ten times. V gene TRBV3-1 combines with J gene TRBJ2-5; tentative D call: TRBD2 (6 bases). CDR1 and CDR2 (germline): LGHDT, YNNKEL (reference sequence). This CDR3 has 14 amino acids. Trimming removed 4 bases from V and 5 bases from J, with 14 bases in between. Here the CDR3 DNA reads TGTGCCAGCAGCCCAGAGGCGGGGACGGAGACCCAGTACTTC. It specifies CASSPEAGTETQYF.

CDR3 bases: TGCGCCAGCAGCCAAGAAGGGTCGTCAGGGGGTTGGGCCCAGCATTTT. Protein product: CASSQEGSSGGWAQHF. This chain connects TRBV4-1 to TRBJ1-5; 7 nucleotides agree with TRBD1. V shed 0 bases and J 11 bases; nucleotides not matched to a gene: 13. CDR1 MGHRA and CDR2 YSYEKL come from the germline V gene. This CDR3 spans 16 amino acids.

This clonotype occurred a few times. For the CDR3, the DNA is TGCGCCAGCAGCGGGGGACAGGGCAACACCATATATTTT. Protein product: CASSGGQGNTIYF. The chain joins TRBV5-1 to TRBJ1-3, with TRBD1 matching over 9 bases. Trimming removed 4 bases from V and 7 bases from J; junction bases left unmatched: 3. Per germline, CDR1 SGHRS and CDR2 YFSETQ. The CDR3 runs to 13 residues.

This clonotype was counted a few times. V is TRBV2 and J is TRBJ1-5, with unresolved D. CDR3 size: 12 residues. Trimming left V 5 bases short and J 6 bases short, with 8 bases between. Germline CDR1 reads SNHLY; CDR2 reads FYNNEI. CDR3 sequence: CASSWGTQPQHF. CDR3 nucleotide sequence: TGTGCCAGCAGTTGGGGAACTCAGCCCCAGCATTTT.

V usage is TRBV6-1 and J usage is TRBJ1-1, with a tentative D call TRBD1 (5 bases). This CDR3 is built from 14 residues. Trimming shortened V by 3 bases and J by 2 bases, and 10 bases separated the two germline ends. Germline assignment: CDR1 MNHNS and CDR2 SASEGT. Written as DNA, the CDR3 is TGTGCCAGCAGTGACAGGGATTTCAACACTGAAGCTTTCTTT. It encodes CASSDRDFNTEAFF.

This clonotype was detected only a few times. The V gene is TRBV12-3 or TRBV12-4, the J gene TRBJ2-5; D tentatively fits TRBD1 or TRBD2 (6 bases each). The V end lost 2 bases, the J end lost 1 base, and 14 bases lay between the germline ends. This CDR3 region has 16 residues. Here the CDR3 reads CASSLRSGGPQETQYF. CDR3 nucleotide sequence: TGTGCCAGCAGTTTACGGTCCGGGGGCCCCCAAGAGACCCAGTACTTC.

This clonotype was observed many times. CDR3 protein: CASSLPRSLMNTEAFF. In nucleotides, the CDR3 is TGTGCCAGCAGCCTACCCCGGTCGTTGATGAACACTGAAGCTTTCTTT. The chain combines TRBV11-2 with TRBJ1-1; D unresolved. The V gene lost 5 bases and the J gene lost 0 bases, with 16 bases spanning the gap. CDR1 is SGHAT, CDR2 FQNNGV, per germline. This CDR3 contains 16 residues.

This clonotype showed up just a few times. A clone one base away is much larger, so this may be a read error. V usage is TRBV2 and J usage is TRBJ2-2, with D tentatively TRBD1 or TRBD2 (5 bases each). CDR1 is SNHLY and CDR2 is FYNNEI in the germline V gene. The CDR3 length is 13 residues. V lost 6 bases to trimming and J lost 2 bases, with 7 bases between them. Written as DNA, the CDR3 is TGTGCCAGCAGGGGGGTAAACACCGGGGAGCTGTTTTTT. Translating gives CASRGVNTGELFF.

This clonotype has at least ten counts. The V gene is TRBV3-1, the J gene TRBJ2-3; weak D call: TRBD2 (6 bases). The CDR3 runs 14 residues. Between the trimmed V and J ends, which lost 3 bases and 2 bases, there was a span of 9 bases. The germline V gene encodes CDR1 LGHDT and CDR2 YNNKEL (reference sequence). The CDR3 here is CASSQDYTTDTQYF. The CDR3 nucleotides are TGTGCCAGCAGCCAGGACTATACCACAGATACGCAGTATTTT.

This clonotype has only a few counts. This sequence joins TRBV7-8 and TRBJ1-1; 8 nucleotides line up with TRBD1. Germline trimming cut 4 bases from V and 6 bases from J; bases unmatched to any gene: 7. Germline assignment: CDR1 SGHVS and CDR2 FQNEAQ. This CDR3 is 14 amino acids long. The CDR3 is CASSSGQDPPEAFF. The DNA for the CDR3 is TGTGCCAGCAGCTCGGGACAGGACCCCCCTGAAGCTTTCTTT.

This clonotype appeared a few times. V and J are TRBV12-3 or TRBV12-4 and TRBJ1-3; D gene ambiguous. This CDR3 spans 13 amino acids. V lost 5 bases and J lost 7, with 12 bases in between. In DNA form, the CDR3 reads TGTGCCAGCAGTCTGAGGGTAGTTAACACCATATATTTT. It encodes CASSLRVVNTIYF.

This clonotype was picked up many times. The CDR3 nucleotides are TGTGCCTCCCACACAGGACTCTATGGCTACACCTTC. Amino acid sequence: CASHTGLYGYTF. This rearrangement joins TRBV30 to TRBJ1-2; D is perhaps TRBD1 (5 bases). Trimming shortened V by 7 bases and J by 4 bases, and 13 bases separated the two germline ends. CDR3 length equals 12 residues. The germline gives CDR1 GTSNPN, CDR2 SVGIG (reference sequence).

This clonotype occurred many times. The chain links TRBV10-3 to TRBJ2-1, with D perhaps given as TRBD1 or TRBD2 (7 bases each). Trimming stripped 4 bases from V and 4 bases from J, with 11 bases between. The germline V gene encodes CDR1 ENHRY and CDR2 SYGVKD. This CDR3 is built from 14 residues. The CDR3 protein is CAISGAGQYNEQFF. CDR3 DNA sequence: TGTGCCATCAGTGGAGCGGGACAGTACAATGAGCAGTTCTTC.